Only a few counts were recorded for the clone carrying this TCR beta chain. What it binds is unknown. The V gene's germline CDR1 is SGHRS and CDR2 YFSETQ. The CDR3 runs 17 residues. Trimming removed 5 bases at V and 3 bases at J, with 23 bases between. The CDR3 regions of TCR beta were amplified from RNA transcripts. The study used the HTBI primer set for a first-round RT-PCR of the TCR CDR3. Using its own MiXCR run on the multiplex PCR reads, TCRdb lists one record per CDR3 protein. The sample holds 250,000 to 350,000 distinct CDR3 sequences, roughly 15% seen once. The data are from a study of T cells in Graves' hyperthyroidism and ophthalmopathy. Study findings and constraints: Classification by a 13 V-J model distinguished ophthalmopathy from stable hyperthyroidism. Most thyroid-expanded clonotypes above 0.001 were also found in blood.

The clonotype originates from a man aged 25-45 years with Graves' hyperthyroidism. The rearrangement links TRBV5-1 to TRBJ2-5, with D possibly called TRBD1 or TRBD2 (5 bases each). Sequenced material: blood. CDR3 residues: CASSPGAGGTAEETQYF. The CDR3 DNA sequence: TGCGCCAGCAGTCCCGGGGCAGGAGGCACAGCAGAAGAGACCCAGTACTTC. Full variable domain (outside the CDR3, taken from reference TRBV5-1 and TRBJ2-5): KAGVTQTPRYLIKTRGQQVTLSCSPISGHRSVSWYQQTPGQGLQFLFEYFSETQRNKGNFPGRFSGRQFSNSRSEMNVSTLELGDSALYLCASSPGAGGTAEETQYFGPGTRLLVL.